This T cell receptor beta chain was recovered during a study of T cells in Graves' hyperthyroidism and ophthalmopathy. RNA transcripts served as the template for amplifying TCR beta CDR3 regions. HTBI primers drove first-round RT-PCR of the TCR CDR3. TCRdb redid the calling of the multiplex PCR reads with MiXCR, one entry per CDR3 protein. The data hold 600,000 to 850,000 distinct CDR3 sequences, with roughly a sixth observed a single time. Per the germline V gene, CDR1 is SGDLS and CDR2 is YYNGEE. CDR3 length: 13 amino acids. As regards this clonotype: A much larger clone sits a single nucleotide away, making a read error possible.

The source of this sequence is a woman between 45 and 65 years old with Graves' hyperthyroidism that later progressed to Graves' ophthalmopathy. The chain recombines TRBV9 with TRBJ2-1; D not resolved. Sequenced input: blood. The CDR3 region is CASSVDSCNEQFF. CDR3 DNA sequence: TGTGCCAGCAGCGTAGACTCCTGCAATGAGCAGTTCTTC. The complete variable domain, with remaining parts taken from reference TRBV9 and TRBJ2-1, reads DSGVTQTPKHLITATGQRVTLRCSPRSGDLSVYWYQQSLDQGLQFLIQYYNGEERAKGNILERFSAQQFPDLHSELNLSSLELGDSALYFCASSVDSCNEQFFGPGTRLTVL.